This TCR beta chain was identified during a study of blood T cell repertoires in COVID-19. The CDR3 is 13 residues long. The V gene's germline CDR1 is SGHNT and CDR2 YENEEA. The V gene lost 5 bases and the J gene lost 6 bases, with 14 bases spanning the gap. Profiled with immunoSEQ multiplex PCR; TCRdb holds only in-frame clones, not every one. The table includes roughly 200,000 clones, 87% detected once. The sequence was obtained from a man between 18 and 29 years old with acute COVID-19. The sample comprised PBMCs or T cells enriched from blood (not recorded which). This rearrangement joins TRBV11-3 to TRBJ2-7; D is possibly TRBD1 (6 bases). CDR3 sequence reads: CASSVNRDGEQYF. CDR3 nucleotide sequence: TGTGCCAGCAGCGTGAACAGGGATGGCGAGCAGTACTTC.